This TCR beta chain was documented in a study of T-cell reconstitution after alpha-beta-depleted transplantation in children. Overall study findings and caveats: Several hundred rapidly expanded clones from non-depleted graft cells reportedly supplied alpha-beta T cells about two months post-transplant. Newly produced T cells mostly accounted for T-cell counts and diversity one year post-transplant. After transplant, high TCRbeta diversity at day 60 in some patients arose from surviving recipient T cells and thymic progenitors.

Note on this clonotype: The antigen remains unidentified.

Construction of the TCRbeta library involved unique molecular identifiers. A single record per CDR3 protein comes from TCRdb applying MiXCR to the PCR reads. The table includes 750,000 to 950,000 distinct CDR3 sequences, approximately 15% detected once. Germline CDR1 is MGHRA and CDR2 is YSYEKL. The germline V and J ends were trimmed by 4 bases and 3 bases, with 16 bases remaining between them. This CDR3 has 16 amino acids. Specimen: PBMCs, mostly from graft donor cells, collected 360 days after TCRalphabeta/CD19-depleted stem cell transplant. The receptor was derived from a male patient aged 10 to 17 who had a stem cell transplant for acute lymphoblastic leukemia, so the T cells may come from the graft donor. The chain joins TRBV4-1 to TRBJ2-1, with D perhaps TRBD1 or TRBD2 (5 bases each). The CDR3 reads CASSPLGEGLYNEQFF. The CDR3 nucleotides are TGCGCCAGCAGCCCCCTGGGAGAGGGGCTCTACAATGAGCAGTTCTTC.